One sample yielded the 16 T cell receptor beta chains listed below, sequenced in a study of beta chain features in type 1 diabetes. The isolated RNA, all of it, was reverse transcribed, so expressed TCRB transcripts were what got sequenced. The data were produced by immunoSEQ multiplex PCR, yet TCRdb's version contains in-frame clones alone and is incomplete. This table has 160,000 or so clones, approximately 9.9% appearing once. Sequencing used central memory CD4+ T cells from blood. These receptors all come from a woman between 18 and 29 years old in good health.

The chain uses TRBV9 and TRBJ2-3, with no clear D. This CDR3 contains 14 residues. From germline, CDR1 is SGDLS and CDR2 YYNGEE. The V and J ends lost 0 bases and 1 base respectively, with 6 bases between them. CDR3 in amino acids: CASSVVPGTDTQYF. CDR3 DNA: TGTGCCAGCAGCGTAGTCCCAGGCACAGATACGCAGTATTTT.

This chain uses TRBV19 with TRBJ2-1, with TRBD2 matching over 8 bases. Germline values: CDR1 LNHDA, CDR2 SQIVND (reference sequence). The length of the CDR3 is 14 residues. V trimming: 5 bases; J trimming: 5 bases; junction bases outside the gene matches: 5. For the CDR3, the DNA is TGTGCCAGTAGTCGGGAGGGCCGGAACAATGAGCAGTTCTTC. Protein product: CASSREGRNNEQFF.

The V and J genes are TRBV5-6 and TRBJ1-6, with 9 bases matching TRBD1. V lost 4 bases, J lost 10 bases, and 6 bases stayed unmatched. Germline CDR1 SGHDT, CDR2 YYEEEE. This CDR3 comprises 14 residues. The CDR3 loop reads CASSIWTGASPLHF. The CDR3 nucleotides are TGTGCCAGCAGCATTTGGACAGGGGCCTCACCCCTCCACTTT.

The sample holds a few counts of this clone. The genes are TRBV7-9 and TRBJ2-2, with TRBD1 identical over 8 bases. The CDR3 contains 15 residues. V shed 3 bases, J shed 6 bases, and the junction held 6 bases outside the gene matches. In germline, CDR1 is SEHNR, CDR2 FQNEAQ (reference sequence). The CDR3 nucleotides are TGTGCCAGCAGCTTGTACCAGGGGGCGTCCGGGGAGCTGTTTTTT. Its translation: CASSLYQGASGELFF.

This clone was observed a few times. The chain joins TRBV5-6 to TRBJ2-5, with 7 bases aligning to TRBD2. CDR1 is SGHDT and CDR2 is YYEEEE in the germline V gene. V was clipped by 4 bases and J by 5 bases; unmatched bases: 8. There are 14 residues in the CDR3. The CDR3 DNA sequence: TGTGCCAGCAGCGGGGTAAGCGGGGCGGAGACCCAGTACTTC. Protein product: CASSGVSGAETQYF.

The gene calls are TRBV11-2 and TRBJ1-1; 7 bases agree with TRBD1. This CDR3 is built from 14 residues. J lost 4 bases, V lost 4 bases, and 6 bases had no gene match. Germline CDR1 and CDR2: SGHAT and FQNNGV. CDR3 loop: CASSSQTGFTEAFF. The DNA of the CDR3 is TGTGCCAGCAGCTCTCAGACAGGGTTCACTGAAGCTTTCTTT.

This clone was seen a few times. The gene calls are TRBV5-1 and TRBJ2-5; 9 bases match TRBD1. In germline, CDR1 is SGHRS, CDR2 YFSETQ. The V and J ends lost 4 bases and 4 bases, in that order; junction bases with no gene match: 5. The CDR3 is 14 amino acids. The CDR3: CASSPGQGRETQYF. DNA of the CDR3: TGCGCCAGCAGCCCCGGACAGGGGAGAGAGACCCAGTACTTC. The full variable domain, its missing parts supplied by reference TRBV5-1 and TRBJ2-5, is KAGVTQTPRYLIKTRGQQVTLSCSPISGHRSVSWYQQTPGQGLQFLFEYFSETQRNKGNFPGRFSGRQFSNSRSEMNVSTLELGDSALYLCASSPGQGRETQYFGPGTRLLVL.

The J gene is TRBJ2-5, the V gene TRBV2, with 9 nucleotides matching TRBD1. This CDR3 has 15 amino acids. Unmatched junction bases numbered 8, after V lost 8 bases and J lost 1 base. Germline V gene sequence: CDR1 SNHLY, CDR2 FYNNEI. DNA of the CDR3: TGTGCCAGCGGTGGACAGGGGTACGGCCAAGAGACCCAGTACTTC. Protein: CASGGQGYGQETQYF.

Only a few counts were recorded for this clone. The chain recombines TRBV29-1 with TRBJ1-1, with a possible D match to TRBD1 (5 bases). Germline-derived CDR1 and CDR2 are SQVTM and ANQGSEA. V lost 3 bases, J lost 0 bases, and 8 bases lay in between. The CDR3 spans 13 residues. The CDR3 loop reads CSVDMGLNTEAFF. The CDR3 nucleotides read TGCAGCGTTGATATGGGGCTGAACACTGAAGCTTTCTTT.

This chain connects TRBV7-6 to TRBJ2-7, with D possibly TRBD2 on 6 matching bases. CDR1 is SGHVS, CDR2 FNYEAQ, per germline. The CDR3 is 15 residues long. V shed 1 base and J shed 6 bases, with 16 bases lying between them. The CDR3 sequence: CASSLVSGIGGEQYF. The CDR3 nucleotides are TGTGCCAGCAGCTTAGTTTCGGGGATCGGGGGCGAGCAGTACTTC.

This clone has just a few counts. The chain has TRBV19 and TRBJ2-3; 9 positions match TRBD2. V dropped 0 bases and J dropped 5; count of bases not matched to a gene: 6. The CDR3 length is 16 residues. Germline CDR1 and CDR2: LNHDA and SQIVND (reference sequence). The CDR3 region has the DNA TGTGCCAGTAGTATAGAAGCTAGCGGGGAGGGAGATACGCAGTATTTT. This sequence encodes CASSIEASGEGDTQYF. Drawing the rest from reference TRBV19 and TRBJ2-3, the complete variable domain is DGGITQSPKYLFRKEGQNVTLSCEQNLNHDAMYWYRQDPGQGLRLIYYSQIVNDFQKGDIAEGYSVSREKKESFPLTVTSAQKNPTAFYLCASSIEASGEGDTQYFGPGTRLTVL.

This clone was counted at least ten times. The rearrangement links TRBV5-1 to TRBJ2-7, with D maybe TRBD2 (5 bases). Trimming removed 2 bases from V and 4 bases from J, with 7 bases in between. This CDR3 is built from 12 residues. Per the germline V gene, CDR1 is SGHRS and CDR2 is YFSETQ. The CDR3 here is CASSLRGYEQYF. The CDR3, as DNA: TGCGCCAGCAGCTTACGGGGTTACGAGCAGTACTTC.

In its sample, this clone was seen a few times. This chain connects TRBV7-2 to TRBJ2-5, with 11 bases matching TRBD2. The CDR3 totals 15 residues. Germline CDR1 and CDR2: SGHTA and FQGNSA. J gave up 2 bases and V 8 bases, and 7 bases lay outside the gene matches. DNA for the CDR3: TGTGCCAGCTCTCGAGCTAGCGGGGGGCAAGAGACCCAGTACTTC. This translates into CASSRASGGQETQYF.

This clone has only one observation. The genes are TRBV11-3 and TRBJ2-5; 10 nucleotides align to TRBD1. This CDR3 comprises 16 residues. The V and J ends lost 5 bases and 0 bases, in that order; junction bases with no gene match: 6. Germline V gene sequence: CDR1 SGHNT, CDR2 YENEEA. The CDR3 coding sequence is TGTGCCAGCAGCCCCGGGACAGGGGAGTACCAAGAGACCCAGTACTTC. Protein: CASSPGTGEYQETQYF.

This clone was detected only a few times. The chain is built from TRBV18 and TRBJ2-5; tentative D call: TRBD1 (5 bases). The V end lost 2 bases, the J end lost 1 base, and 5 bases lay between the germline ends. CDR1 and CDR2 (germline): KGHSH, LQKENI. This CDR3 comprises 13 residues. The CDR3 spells CASSPDSQETQYF. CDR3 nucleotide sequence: TGTGCCAGCTCACCAGACAGCCAAGAGACCCAGTACTTC.

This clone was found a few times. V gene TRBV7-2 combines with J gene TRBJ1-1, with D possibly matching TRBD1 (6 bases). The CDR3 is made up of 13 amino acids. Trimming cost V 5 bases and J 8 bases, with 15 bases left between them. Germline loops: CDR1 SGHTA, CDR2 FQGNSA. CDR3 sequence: CASSRATRGEAFF. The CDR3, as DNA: TGTGCCAGCAGCCGCGCGACCAGGGGAGAAGCTTTCTTT.